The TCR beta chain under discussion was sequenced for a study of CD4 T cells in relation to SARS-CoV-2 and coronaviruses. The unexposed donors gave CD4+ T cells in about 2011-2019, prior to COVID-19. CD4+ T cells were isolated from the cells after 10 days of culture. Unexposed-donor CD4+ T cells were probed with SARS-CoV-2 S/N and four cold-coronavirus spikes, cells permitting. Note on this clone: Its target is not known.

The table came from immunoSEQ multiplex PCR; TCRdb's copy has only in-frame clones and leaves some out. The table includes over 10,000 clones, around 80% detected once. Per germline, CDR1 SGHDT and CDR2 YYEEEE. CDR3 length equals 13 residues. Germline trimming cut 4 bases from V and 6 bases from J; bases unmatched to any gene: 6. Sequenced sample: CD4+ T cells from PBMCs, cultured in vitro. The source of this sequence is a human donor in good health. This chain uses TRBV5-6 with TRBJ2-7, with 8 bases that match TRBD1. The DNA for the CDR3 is TGTGCCAGCAGCCGGACAGGGATTCCCGAGCAGTACTTC. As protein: CASSRTGIPEQYF.